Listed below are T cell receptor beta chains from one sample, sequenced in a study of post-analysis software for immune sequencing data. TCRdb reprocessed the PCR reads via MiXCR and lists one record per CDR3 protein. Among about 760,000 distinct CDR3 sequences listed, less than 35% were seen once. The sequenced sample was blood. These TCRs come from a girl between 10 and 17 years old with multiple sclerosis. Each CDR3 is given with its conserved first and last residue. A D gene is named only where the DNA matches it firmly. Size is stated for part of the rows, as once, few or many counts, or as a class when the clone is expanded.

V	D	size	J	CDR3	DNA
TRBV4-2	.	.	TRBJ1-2	CASSLQLSSGGYTF	TGTGCCAGCAGCCTCCAACTTTCATCGGGCGGCTACACCTTC
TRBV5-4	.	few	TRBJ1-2	CASSLGDPRQGYTF	TGTGCCAGCAGCTTGGGGGACCCTCGGCAGGGCTACACCTTC
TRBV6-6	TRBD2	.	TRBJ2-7	CASSYKAGGPYEQYF	TGTGCCAGCAGTTACAAGGCGGGAGGTCCCTACGAGCAGTACTTC
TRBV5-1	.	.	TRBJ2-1	CASSIPTESNEQFF	TGCGCCAGCAGCATCCCGACAGAGTCCAATGAGCAGTTCTTC
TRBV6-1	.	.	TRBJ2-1	CASSATWPEQFF	TGTGCCAGCAGTGCCACATGGCCTGAGCAGTTCTTC
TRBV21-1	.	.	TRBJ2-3	CASTWYTDTQYF	TGTGCCAGCACCTGGTATACAGATACGCAGTATTTT
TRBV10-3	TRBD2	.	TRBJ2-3	CAMTSGSPSTDTQYF	TGTGCCATGACTAGCGGGAGCCCTAGCACAGATACGCAGTATTTT
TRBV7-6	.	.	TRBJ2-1	CASSREPRGLKDEQFF	TGTGCCAGCAGCAGAGAACCCCGGGGTTTGAAGGATGAGCAGTTCTTC
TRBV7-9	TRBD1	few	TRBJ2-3	CASSTYRGSTDTQYF	TGTGCCAGCAGCACGTACAGGGGAAGCACAGATACGCAGTATTTT
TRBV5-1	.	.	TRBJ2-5	CASSLVQANPYNEQYF	TGCGCCAGCAGCTTGGTACAGGCCAACCCATACAATGAGCAGTACTTC
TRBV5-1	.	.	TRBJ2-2	CASSPLDTYGELFF	TGCGCCAGCAGCCCCTTAGACACTTACGGGGAGCTGTTTTTT
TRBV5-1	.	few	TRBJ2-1	CASSLDGAGVYEQFF	TGCGCCAGCAGCTTGGATGGCGCAGGGGTCTATGAGCAGTTCTTC
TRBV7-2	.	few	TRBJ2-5	CASSSNRDFKYF	TGTGCCAGCAGCTCCAACCGGGACTTCAAGTACTTC
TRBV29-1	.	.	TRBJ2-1	CSVEKLARGTYNEQFF	TGCAGCGTTGAGAAGCTAGCGAGAGGGACCTACAATGAGCAGTTCTTC
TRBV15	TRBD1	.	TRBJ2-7	CATSSRTGDYEQYF	TGTGCCACCAGCAGCAGGACAGGAGACTACGAGCAGTACTTC
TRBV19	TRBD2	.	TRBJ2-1	CASKLAGGQVDEQFF	TGTGCCAGTAAACTAGCGGGAGGGCAGGTGGATGAGCAGTTCTTC
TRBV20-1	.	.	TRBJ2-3	CSARWEAGITDTQYF	TGCAGTGCTAGATGGGAGGCGGGGATCACAGATACGCAGTATTTT
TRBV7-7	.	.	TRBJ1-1	CASTSNRYTEAFF	TGTGCTAGCACCTCGAACAGGTACACTGAAGCTTTCTTT
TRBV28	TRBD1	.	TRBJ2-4	CASSLYGRGRDNIQYF	TGTGCCAGCAGTTTATATGGCAGGGGGCGCGATAACATTCAGTACTTC
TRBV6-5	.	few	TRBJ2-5	CASSYIPERAETQYF	TGTGCCAGCAGCTATATACCGGAGCGAGCTGAGACCCAGTACTTC
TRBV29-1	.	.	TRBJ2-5	CSVWSRGETQYF	TGCAGCGTCTGGTCCAGGGGAGAGACCCAGTACTTC
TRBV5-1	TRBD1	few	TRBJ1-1	CASSFGRGQERFF	TGCGCCAGCAGCTTTGGTCGGGGACAGGAGCGATTCTTT
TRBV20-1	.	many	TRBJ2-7	CSARAATRDEQYF	TGCAGTGCTAGGGCCGCGACCAGGGACGAGCAGTACTTC
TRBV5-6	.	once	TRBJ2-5	CASSSGPGGLAETQYF	TGTGCCAGCAGCTCGGGGCCAGGGGGGCTGGCGGAGACCCAGTACTTC
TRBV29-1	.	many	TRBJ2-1	CSGGGGIGNEQFF	TGCAGCGGCGGCGGCGGGATCGGAAATGAGCAGTTCTTC
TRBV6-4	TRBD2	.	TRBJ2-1	CASSDLRGAYNEQFF	TGTGCCAGCAGTGATCTTCGGGGGGCCTACAATGAGCAGTTCTTC
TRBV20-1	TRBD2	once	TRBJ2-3	CSVRKPGTSGGNPSTDTQYF	TGCAGTGTTAGGAAACCAGGGACTAGCGGGGGCAACCCTAGCACAGATACGCAGTATTTT
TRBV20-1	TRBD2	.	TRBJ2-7	CSARSGTSGRQGGEQYF	TGCAGTGCGCGGTCTGGGACTAGCGGGAGGCAGGGGGGCGAGCAGTACTTC
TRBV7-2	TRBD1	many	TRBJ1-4	CASSMGTASSGKLFF	TGTGCCAGCAGCATGGGGACAGCCAGCTCCGGAAAACTGTTTTTT
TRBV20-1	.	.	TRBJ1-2	CSARDPRRDGYTF	TGCAGTGCTAGAGACCCTAGGCGCGACGGCTACACCTTC
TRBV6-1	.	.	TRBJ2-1	CASSGTGLGNEQFF	TGTGCCAGCAGTGGGACGGGGTTGGGCAATGAGCAGTTCTTC
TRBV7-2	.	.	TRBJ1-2	CASSPSVRAGVYGYTF	TGTGCCAGCAGCCCCTCGGTCAGGGCAGGGGTCTATGGCTACACCTTC
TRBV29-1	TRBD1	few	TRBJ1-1	CSVAPGQGRGEAFF	TGCAGCGTTGCACCGGGACAGGGTAGAGGTGAAGCTTTCTTT
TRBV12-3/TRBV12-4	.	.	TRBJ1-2	CASSSYNGHGYTF	TGTGCCAGCAGTTCGTACAATGGCCATGGCTACACCTTC
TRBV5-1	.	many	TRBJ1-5	CASSLDGTSNQPQHF	TGCGCCAGCAGCTTGGACGGGACTAGCAATCAGCCCCAGCATTTT
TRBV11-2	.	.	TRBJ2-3	CASSLALTGSDTQYF	TGTGCCAGCAGCTTAGCGCTTACAGGGTCAGATACGCAGTATTTT
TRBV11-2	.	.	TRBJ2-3	CASSLAGTGDTQYF	TGTGCCAGCAGCTTAGCAGGGACGGGAGATACGCAGTATTTT
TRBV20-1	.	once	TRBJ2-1	CSARESQRSSGRNSYEQFF	TGCAGTGCTAGAGAATCGCAGCGGTCTAGTGGGAGGAATTCCTACGAGCAGTTCTTC
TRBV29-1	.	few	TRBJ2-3	CSVNQGTDTQYF	TGCAGCGTCAATCAGGGCACAGATACGCAGTATTTT
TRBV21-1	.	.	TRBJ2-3	CASSRDKGLAGESIRTDTQYF	TGTGCCAGCAGCAGGGACAAAGGACTAGCGGGAGAGAGCATCCGTACAGATACGCAGTATTTT
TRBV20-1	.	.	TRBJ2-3	CSAPGLGTDTQYF	TGCAGTGCTCCGGGACTTGGCACAGATACGCAGTATTTT
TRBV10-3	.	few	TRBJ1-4	CAISVGGSNEKLFF	TGTGCCATCAGTGTGGGCGGAAGCAATGAAAAACTGTTTTTT
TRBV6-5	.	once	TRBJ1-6	CASSYSMGRGNSPLHF	TGTGCCAGCAGTTACTCGATGGGGCGAGGGAATTCACCCCTCCACTTT
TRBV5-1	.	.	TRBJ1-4	CASSLAEGAPNEKLFF	TGCGCCAGCAGCTTGGCCGAAGGGGCCCCTAATGAAAAACTGTTTTTT
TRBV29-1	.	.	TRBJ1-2	CSEHEVGSWGYGCTF	.
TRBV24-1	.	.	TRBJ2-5	CVTSDFGGPRETQYF	TGTGTCACCAGTGACTTCGGGGGTCCGAGGGAGACCCAGTACTTC
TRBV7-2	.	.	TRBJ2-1	CASSRGRAPPYNERFF	TGTGCCAGCAGCCGCGGGCGGGCCCCACCCTACAATGAGCGGTTCTTC
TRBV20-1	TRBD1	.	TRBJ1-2	CSATFWDRVYYTF	TGCAGTGCTACCTTCTGGGACAGGGTGTACTACACCTTC
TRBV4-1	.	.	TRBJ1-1	CASSQESRQGKSAFF	TGCGCCAGCAGCCAAGAATCAAGGCAGGGGAAATCCGCTTTCTTT
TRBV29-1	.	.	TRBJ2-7	CSVEDLRGNFYEQYF	TGCAGCGTTGAAGACCTCCGCGGGAATTTCTACGAGCAGTACTTC
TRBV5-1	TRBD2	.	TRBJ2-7	CASSPSSTSGRSYEQYF	TGCGCCAGCAGCCCCTCATCGACTAGCGGGAGGTCCTACGAGCAGTACTTC
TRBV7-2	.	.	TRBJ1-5	CASSRFPETPGAGSNQPQHF	TGTGCCAGCAGCCGATTTCCAGAAACCCCGGGGGCTGGGAGCAATCAGCCCCAGCATTTT
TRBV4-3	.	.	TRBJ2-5	CASSQGQTQETQYF	TGCGCCAGCAGCCAAGGACAGACCCAAGAGACCCAGTACTTC
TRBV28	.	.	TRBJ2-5	CASGSINGRRQETQYF	TGTGCCAGCGGTTCGATAAACGGACGGCGACAAGAGACCCAGTACTTC